This T cell receptor beta chain appears in the sequencing data of a study of identical twins. Findings of the study overall: Among monozygotic twins, out-of-frame TCR alpha sharing exceeded what models predicted. Out-of-frame alpha sequences common to twins exhibited an excess of low generation probability.

V shed 4 bases and J shed 2 bases, with 5 bases lying between them. The CDR3 consists of 13 residues. The germline V gene encodes CDR1 KGHDR and CDR2 SFDVKD. Template switching added a universal primer site, and cDNA bore unique molecular identifiers. TCRdb re-called the 5' RACE reads through MiXCR, storing one row per CDR3 protein. The sample lists 350,000 to 450,000 distinct CDR3 sequences, about 18% occurring once. Healthy Caucasians supplied all donations. Note on this clonotype: The antigen is undetermined.

The chain joins TRBV24-1 to TRBJ2-4; D unresolved. This receptor was identified in a man aged 45-60 years in good health. Sequencing was carried out using naive T cells sorted from blood. The CDR3 nucleotides read TGTGCCACCAGTGAAGGGACCAAAAACATTCAGTACTTC. Its translation is CATSEGTKNIQYF.